A selection of T cell receptor beta chains follows, all from one sample in a study of CD8+CD57+ T cells in acquired aplastic anemia. TCRdb reanalysed the reads using MiXCR and keeps one entry per CDR3 protein. The repertoire has fewer than 250,000 distinct CDR3 sequences, roughly 53% of them found once; the top ten carry about 20%. Sequencing was carried out using sorted CD4+, CD8+, or CD8+CD57+ T cells (not recorded which) from PBMCs. These receptors all stem from a human donor with aplastic anemia. CDR3s include the opening cysteine and the closing phenylalanine or tryptophan. A D gene is named only where the DNA matches it firmly. Size values are once, few and many counts, or a class for expanded clones, and some rows have none.

J gene: TRBJ2-7; V gene: TRBV7-2; D gene: NA; clone size: NA; CDR3 protein: CASSPGGAGSYEQYF; CDR3 DNA: TGTGCCAGCAGTCCCGGCGGGGCAGGATCCTACGAGCAGTACTTC
J gene: TRBJ2-1; V gene: TRBV19; D gene: TRBD2; clone size: many; CDR3 protein: CASSKRGRDNEQFF; CDR3 DNA: TGTGCCAGTAGTAAGCGGGGGAGGGACAATGAGCAGTTCTTC
J gene: TRBJ2-7; V gene: TRBV5-1; D gene: TRBD2; clone size: few; CDR3 protein: CASGDGGEREQYF; CDR3 DNA: TGCGCCAGCGGGGACGGGGGGGAGCGTGAGCAGTACTTC
J gene: TRBJ1-5; V gene: TRBV11-2; D gene: NA; clone size: NA; CDR3 protein: CASSLERQGNQPQHF; CDR3 DNA: TGTGCCAGCAGCTTAGAGAGGCAGGGGAATCAGCCCCAGCATTTT
J gene: TRBJ2-6; V gene: TRBV5-1; D gene: NA; clone size: many; CDR3 protein: CASSSGGSGANVLTF; CDR3 DNA: TGCGCCAGCAGCTCGGGTGGCTCTGGGGCCAACGTCCTGACTTTC
J gene: TRBJ1-2; V gene: TRBV12-3/TRBV12-4; D gene: NA; clone size: many; CDR3 protein: CASSLGGPYYGYTF; CDR3 DNA: TGTGCCAGCAGTTTAGGGGGGCCCTACTATGGCTACACCTTC
J gene: TRBJ2-3; V gene: TRBV5-1; D gene: NA; clone size: many; CDR3 protein: CASSYSEASTDTQYF; CDR3 DNA: TGCGCCAGCAGCTACTCGGAGGCTAGCACAGATACGCAGTATTTT
J gene: TRBJ2-7; V gene: TRBV7-9; D gene: NA; clone size: many; CDR3 protein: CASSSPGHAEQYF; CDR3 DNA: TGTGCCAGCAGCTCCCCGGGGCACGCCGAGCAGTACTTC
J gene: TRBJ1-2; V gene: TRBV5-8; D gene: TRBD1; clone size: NA; CDR3 protein: CVSSLDPGTGGFGYTF; CDR3 DNA: TGTGTCAGCAGCCTCGACCCCGGGACAGGAGGATTTGGCTACACCTTC
J gene: TRBJ2-7; V gene: TRBV6-1; D gene: TRBD1; clone size: many; CDR3 protein: CASRAGQASYEQYF; CDR3 DNA: TGTGCCAGCAGGGCAGGACAGGCCTCCTACGAGCAGTACTTC
J gene: TRBJ2-7; V gene: TRBV30; D gene: TRBD1; clone size: many; CDR3 protein: CAWSSGGYEQYF; CDR3 DNA: TGTGCCTGGAGTTCAGGGGGCTACGAGCAGTACTTC
J gene: TRBJ2-5; V gene: TRBV2; D gene: NA; clone size: NA; CDR3 protein: CASTNRGSGGDQETQYF; CDR3 DNA: TGTGCCAGCACCAACAGGGGGAGCGGGGGCGACCAAGAGACCCAGTACTTC
J gene: TRBJ1-3; V gene: TRBV6-1; D gene: NA; clone size: NA; CDR3 protein: CASSGPNNGNTIYF; CDR3 DNA: TGTGCCAGCAGTGGGCCTAATAATGGAAACACCATATATTTT
J gene: TRBJ1-1; V gene: TRBV2; D gene: NA; clone size: many; CDR3 protein: CASHLSDRKGLAFF; CDR3 DNA: TGTGCCAGCCACCTTTCGGATCGGAAGGGTTTAGCTTTCTTT
J gene: TRBJ2-7; V gene: TRBV2; D gene: NA; clone size: NA; CDR3 protein: CASSRTGEGSYEQYF; CDR3 DNA: TGTGCCAGCAGTCGTACAGGGGAGGGATCCTACGAGCAGTACTTC